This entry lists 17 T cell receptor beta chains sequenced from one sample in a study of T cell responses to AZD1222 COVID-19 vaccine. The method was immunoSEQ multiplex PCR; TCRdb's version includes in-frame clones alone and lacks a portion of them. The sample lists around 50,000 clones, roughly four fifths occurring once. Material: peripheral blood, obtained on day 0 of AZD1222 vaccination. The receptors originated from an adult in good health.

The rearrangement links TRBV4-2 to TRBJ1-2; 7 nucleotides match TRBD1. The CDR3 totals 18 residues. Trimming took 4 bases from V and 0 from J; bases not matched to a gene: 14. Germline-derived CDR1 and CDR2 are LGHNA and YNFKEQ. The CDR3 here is CASSPPDGDSISNYGYTF. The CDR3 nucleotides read TGTGCCAGCAGCCCCCCGGACGGGGACAGTATTTCTAACTATGGCTACACCTTC.

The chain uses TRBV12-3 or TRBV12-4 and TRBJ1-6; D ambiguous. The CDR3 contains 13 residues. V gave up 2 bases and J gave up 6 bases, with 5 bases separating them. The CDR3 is CASSLSSNSPLHF. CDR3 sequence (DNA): TGTGCCAGCAGTTTATCTAGTAATTCACCCCTCCACTTT.

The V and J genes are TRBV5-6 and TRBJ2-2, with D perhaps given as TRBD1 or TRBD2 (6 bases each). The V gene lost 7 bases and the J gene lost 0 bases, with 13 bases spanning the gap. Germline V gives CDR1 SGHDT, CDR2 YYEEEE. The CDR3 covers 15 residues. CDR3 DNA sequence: TGTGCCAGCGGGGGGCCAGGTGCGAACACCGGGGAGCTGTTTTTT. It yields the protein CASGGPGANTGELFF.

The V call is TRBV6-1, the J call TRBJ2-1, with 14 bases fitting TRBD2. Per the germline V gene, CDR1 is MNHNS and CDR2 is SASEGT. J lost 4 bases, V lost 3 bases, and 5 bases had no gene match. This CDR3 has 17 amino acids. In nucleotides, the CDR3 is TGTGCCAGCAGTGACACGACTAGCGGGAGGGATTACAATGAGCAGTTCTTC. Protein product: CASSDTTSGRDYNEQFF.

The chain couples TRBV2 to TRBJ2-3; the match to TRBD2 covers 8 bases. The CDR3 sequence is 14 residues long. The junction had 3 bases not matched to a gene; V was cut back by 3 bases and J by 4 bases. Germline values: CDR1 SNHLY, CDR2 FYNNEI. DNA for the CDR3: TGTGCCAGCAGTGATGGGACTAGGGCAGATACGCAGTATTTT. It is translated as CASSDGTRADTQYF.

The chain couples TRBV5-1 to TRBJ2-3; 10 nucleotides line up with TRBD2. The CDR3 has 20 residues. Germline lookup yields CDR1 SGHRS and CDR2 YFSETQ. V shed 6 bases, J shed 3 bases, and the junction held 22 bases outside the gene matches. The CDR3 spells CASTSPSLAGAGAGTDTQYF. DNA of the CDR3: TGCGCCAGCACCTCCCCGTCCCTAGCGGGAGCGGGGGCAGGAACAGATACGCAGTATTTT.

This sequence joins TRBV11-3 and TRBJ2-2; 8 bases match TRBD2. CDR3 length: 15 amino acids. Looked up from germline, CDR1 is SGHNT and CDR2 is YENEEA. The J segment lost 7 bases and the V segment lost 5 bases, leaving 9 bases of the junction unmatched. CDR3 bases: TGTGCCAGCAGCCAAGCGGGAGTATCCGGCGGGGAGCTGTTTTTT. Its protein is CASSQAGVSGGELFF.

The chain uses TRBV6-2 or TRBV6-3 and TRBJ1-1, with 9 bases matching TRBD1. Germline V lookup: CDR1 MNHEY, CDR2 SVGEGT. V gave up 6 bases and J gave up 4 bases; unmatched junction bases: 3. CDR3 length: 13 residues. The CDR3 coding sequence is TGTGCCAGCAGCCAGGACAGGGGCACTGAAGCTTTCTTT. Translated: CASSQDRGTEAFF.

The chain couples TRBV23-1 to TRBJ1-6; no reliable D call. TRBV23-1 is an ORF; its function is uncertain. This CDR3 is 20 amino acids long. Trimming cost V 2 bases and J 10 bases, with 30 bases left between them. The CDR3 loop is CASSQTPRCRRLWVKSPLHF. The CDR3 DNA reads TGCGCCAGCAGTCAAACCCCCCGCTGCAGAAGGCTTTGGGTAAAATCACCCCTCCACTTT.

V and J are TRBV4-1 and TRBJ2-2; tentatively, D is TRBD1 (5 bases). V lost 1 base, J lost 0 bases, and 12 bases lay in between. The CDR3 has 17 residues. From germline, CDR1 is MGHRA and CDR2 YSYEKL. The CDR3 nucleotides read TGCGCCAGCAGCCAAGGTACAGGCGTCGCGAACACCGGGGAGCTGTTTTTT. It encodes CASSQGTGVANTGELFF.

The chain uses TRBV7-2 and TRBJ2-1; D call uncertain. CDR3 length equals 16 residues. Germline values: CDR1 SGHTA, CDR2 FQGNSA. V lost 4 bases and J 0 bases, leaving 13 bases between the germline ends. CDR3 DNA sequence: TGTGCCAGCAGCTACCCGTTTGGGGTCTCCTACAATGAGCAGTTCTTC. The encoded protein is CASSYPFGVSYNEQFF.

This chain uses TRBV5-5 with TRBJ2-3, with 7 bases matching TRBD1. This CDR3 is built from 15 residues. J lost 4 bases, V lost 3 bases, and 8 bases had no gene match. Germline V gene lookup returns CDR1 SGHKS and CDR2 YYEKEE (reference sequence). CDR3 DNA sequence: TGTGCCAGCAGCTCCCTGACAGGGTTCCCAGATACGCAGTATTTT. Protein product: CASSSLTGFPDTQYF.

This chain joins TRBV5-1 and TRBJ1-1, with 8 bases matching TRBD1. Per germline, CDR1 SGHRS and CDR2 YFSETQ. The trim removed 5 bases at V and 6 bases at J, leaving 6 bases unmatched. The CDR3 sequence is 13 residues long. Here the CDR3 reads CASRDPGGPEAFF. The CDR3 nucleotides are TGCGCCAGCAGGGACCCAGGGGGCCCTGAAGCTTTCTTT.

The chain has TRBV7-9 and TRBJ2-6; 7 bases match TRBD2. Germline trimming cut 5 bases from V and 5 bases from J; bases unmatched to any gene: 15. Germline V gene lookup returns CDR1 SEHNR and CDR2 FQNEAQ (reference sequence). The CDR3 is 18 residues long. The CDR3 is CASSRGGLPISRANVLTF. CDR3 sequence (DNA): TGTGCCAGCAGCCGCGGGGGACTTCCCATTTCTAGGGCCAACGTCCTGACTTTC.

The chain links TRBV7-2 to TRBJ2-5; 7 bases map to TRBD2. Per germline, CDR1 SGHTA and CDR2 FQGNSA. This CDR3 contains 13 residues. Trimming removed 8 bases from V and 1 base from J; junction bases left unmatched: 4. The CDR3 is CASGGGAQETQYF. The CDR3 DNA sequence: TGTGCCAGCGGGGGAGGGGCCCAAGAGACCCAGTACTTC.

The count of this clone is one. The CDR3 DNA reads TGTGCCAGCAGTGAGGAGACAGGTCCCTACAATGAGCAGTTCTTC. It is translated as CASSEETGPYNEQFF. The V call is TRBV6-4, the J call TRBJ2-1; tentative D call: TRBD1 (6 bases). V lost 3 bases and J 2 bases, leaving 11 bases between the germline ends. The germline V gene encodes CDR1 MRHNA and CDR2 SNTAGT. This CDR3 is 15 amino acids long.

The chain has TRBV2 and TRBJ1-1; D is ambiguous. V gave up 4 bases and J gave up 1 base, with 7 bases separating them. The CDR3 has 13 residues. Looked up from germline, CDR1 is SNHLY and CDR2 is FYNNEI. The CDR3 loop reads CASSGRGNTEAFF. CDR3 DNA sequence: TGTGCCAGCAGTGGTCGGGGGAACACTGAAGCTTTCTTT.